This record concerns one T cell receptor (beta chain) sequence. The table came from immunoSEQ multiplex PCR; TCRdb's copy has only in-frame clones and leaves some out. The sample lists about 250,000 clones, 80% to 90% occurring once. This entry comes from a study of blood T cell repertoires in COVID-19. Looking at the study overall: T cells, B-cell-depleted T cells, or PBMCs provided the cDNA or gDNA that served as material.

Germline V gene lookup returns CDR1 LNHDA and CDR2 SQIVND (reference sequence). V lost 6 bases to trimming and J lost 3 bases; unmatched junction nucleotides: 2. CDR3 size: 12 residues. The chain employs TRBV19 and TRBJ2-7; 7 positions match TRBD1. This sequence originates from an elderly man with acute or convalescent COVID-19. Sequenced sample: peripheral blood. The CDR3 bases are TGTGCCAGTAGAGGGGACAGCTACGAGCAGTACTTC. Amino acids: CASRGDSYEQYF.